The text below deals with one TCR beta chain. What it binds is unknown. At sampling all donors were nominally healthy, likely with unrecorded immune exposures. In the PCR, 60 Vbeta and 13 Jbeta primers were used. Method: immunoSEQ multiplex PCR; TCRdb's copy keeps in-frame clones and lacks some. This sample carries 180,000 or so clones, about 77% of them seen once, and the ten largest clones take roughly 3%. This sample was included in a study of cytomegalovirus exposure and HLA in healthy donors. Across the whole study: Among 150 million to 200 million T cells, an earlier analysis found 117 million unique TCR beta sequences.

Overall study results and limits: Confirmation was obtained in vitro that a few CMV-associated chains are specific for CMV antigens.

What was sequenced was PBMCs. This TCR was recovered from a female donor in good health and CMV-seronegative.

This chain's CDR3 is CAAGETQYF. As DNA, the CDR3 is TGTGCCGCAGGGGAGACCCAGTACTTC. The V and J genes are TRBV6-6 and TRBJ2-5; perhaps TRBD1 as D (5 bases). CDR1 is MNHNY, CDR2 SVGAGI, per germline (reference sequence). The V and J ends lost 11 bases and 5 bases respectively, with 6 bases between them. The CDR3 sequence is 9 residues long.